This TCR beta chain comes out of a study of OX40 agonist ivuxolimab in advanced cancers. At the level of the study: The patients' treatment was ivuxolimab, an agonistic anti-OX40 (CD134) antibody.

Repertoires were generated with immunoSEQ multiplex PCR, while TCRdb's copy carries only in-frame clones and drops some. In the table there are 52,000 or so clones, roughly 87% of which are singletons. CDR3 length: 16 residues. J was trimmed by 10 bases and V by 3 bases; bases with no gene match: 16. From germline, CDR1 is SGHRS and CDR2 YFSETQ. The chain employs TRBV5-1 and TRBJ2-1; 7 nucleotides line up with TRBD2. The sequence came from an adult with an advanced solid tumor such as melanoma, head and neck, liver or kidney cancer. The sequenced sample was CD4+ or CD8+ T cells sorted from blood, obtained in a trial of the OX40 agonist ivuxolimab. The CDR3 region is CASSSSGLGDSGEQFF. DNA for the CDR3: TGCGCCAGCAGCTCCTCCGGACTAGGAGATTCGGGAGAGCAGTTCTTC.